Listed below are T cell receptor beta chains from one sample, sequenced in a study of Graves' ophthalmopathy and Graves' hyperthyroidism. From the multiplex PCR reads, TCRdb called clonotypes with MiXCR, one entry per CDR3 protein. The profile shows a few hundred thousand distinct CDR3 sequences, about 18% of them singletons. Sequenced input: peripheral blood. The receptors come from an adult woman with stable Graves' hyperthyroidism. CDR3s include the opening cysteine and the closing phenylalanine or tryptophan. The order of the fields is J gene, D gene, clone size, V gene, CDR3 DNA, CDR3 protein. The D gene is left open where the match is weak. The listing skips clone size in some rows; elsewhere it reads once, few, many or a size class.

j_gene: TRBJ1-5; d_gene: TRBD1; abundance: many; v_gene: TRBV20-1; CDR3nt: TGCAGTGCTAAGACAGGGAATCAGCCCCAGCATTTT; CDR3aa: CSAKTGNQPQHF
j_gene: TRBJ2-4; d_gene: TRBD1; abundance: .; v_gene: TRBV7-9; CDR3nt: TGTGCCAGCACCCTAACGACAGGGATTGCCAAAAACATTCAGTACTTC; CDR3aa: CASTLTTGIAKNIQYF
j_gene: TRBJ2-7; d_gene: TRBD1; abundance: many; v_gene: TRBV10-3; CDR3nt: TGTGCCATCAGTGAAGGACAGGGGAGTACCGAGCAGTACTTC; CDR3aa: CAISEGQGSTEQYF
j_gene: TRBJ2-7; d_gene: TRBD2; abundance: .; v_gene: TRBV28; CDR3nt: TGTGCCAGCAGTTCGGGGGGACGGAGGAGCTCCTACGAGCAGTACTTC; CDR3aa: CASSSGGRRSSYEQYF
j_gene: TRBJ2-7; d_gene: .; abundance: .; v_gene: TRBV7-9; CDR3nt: TGTGCCAGCAGCCGGGCACGGGAGCAGTACTTC; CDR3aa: CASSRAREQYF
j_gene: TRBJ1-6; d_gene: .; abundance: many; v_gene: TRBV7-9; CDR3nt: TGTGCCAGCAGCCCCTCTGATTATTCACCCCTCCACTTT; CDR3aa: CASSPSDYSPLHF
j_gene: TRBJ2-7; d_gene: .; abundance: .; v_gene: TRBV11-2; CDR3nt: TGTGCCAGCAGATCCGTACGAACGCCAGGGACCTACGAGCAGTACTTC; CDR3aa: CASRSVRTPGTYEQYF
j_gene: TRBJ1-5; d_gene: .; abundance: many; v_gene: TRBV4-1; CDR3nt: TGCGCCAGCCAGAGTTACGGAAATAGCAATCAGCCCCAGCATTTT; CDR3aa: CASQSYGNSNQPQHF
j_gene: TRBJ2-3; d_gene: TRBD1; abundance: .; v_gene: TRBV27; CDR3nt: TGTGCCAGCAGTTTATCCCGGACAGGGGTCACAGATACGCAGTATTTT; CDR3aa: CASSLSRTGVTDTQYF
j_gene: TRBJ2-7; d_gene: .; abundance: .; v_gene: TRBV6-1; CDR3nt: TGTGCCAGCAGTGAAGCTGAGCACTACGAGCAGTACTTC; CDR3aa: CASSEAEHYEQYF
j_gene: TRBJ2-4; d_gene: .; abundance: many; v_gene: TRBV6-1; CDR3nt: TGTGCCAGCAGCGGGTCTCTTGGGGTGGACATTCAGTACTTC; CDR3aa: CASSGSLGVDIQYF
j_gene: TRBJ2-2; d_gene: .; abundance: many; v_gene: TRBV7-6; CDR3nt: TGTGCCAGCAGCTTAATCGTCGGGGGCCCCGGGGAGCTGTTTTTT; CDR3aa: CASSLIVGGPGELFF
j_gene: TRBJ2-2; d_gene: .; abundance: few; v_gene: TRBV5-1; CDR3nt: TGCGCCAGCTCGAAGCAGGCTGGGGGGACCGGGGAGCTGTTTTTT; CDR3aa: CASSKQAGGTGELFF
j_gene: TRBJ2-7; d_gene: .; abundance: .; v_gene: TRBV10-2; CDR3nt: TGCGCCAGCAGTGAAAGGCACGAGCAGTACTTC; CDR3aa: CASSERHEQYF
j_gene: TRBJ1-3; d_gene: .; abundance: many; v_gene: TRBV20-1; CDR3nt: TGCAGTGCTAGAGTGGCCGGAAACACCATATATTTT; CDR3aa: CSARVAGNTIYF
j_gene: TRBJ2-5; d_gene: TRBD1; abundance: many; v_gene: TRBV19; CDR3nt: TGTGCCAGTAGTATCGGACAGGGTGGGGAGACCCAGTACTTC; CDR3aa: CASSIGQGGETQYF
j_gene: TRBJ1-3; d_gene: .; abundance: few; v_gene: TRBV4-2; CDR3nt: TGTACCAGCAGCCAAGATGCCGCAAGACCGGCTGGAAACACCATATATTTT; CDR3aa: CTSSQDAARPAGNTIYF
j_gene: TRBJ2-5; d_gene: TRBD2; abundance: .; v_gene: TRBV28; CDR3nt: TGTGCCAGCAGTTGGACTAGCGGGACCGCGGGGGAAGAGACCCAGTACTTC; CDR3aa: CASSWTSGTAGEETQYF
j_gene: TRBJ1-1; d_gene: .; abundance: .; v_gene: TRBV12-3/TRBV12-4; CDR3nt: TGTGCCAGCAGTTTAGAACGCGCTGCGAACACTGAAGCTTTCTTT; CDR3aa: CASSLERAANTEAFF
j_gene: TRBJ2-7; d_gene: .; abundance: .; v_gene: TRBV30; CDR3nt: TGTGCCTGGAGTGGGATTAGCGGAACCCTCTACGAGCAGTACTTC; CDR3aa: CAWSGISGTLYEQYF
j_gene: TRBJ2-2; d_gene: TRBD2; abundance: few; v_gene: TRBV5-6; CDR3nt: TGTGCCAGCAGCTTGGCGTCTAGCGGGACCAACACCGGGGAGCTGTTTTTT; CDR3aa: CASSLASSGTNTGELFF
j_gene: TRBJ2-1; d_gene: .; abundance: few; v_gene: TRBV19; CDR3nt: TGTGCCAGTAGTATCGGGGACAATGAGAAGTTCTTC; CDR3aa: CASSIGDNEKFF
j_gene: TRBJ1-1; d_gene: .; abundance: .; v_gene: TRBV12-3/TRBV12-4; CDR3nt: TGTGCCAGCAGTCACCCCTGGGGCACTGAAGCTTTCTTT; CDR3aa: CASSHPWGTEAFF
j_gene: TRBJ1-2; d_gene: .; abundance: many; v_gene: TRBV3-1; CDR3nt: TGTGCCAGCAGCCCACGTCCGGGAGCGAACTATGGCTACACCTTC; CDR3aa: CASSPRPGANYGYTF
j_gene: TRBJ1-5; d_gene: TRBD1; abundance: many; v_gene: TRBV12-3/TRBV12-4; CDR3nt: TGTGCCAGCAGTGTTACAGGGGCCAATCAGCCCCAGCATTTT; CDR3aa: CASSVTGANQPQHF
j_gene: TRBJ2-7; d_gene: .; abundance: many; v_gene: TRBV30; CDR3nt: TGTGCCTGGAGCGACATAGCCTACGAGCAGTACTTC; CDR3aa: CAWSDIAYEQYF
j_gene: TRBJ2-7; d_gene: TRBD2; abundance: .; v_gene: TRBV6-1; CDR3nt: TGTGCCAGCACCGAACGGGGGGGCCAAACCTACGAGCAGTACTTC; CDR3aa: CASTERGGQTYEQYF
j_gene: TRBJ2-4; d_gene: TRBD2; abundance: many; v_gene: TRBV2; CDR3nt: TGTGCCAGCAGTGCTACGGGACTAGCGGGAGAGATTCAGTACTTC; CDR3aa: CASSATGLAGEIQYF
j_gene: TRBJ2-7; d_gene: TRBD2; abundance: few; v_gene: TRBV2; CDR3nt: TGTGCCAGCAGTGAAACCGCTAGCGGGATAGGCGAGCAGTACTTC; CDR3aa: CASSETASGIGEQYF
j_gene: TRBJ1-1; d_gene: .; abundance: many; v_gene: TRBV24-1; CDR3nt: TGTGCCACCAGTGCCACTGAAGCTTTCTTT; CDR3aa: CATSATEAFF
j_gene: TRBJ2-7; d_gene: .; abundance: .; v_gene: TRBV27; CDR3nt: TGTGCCAGCGGGGCAGGGGCGGCCTACGAGCAGTACTTC; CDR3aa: CASGAGAAYEQYF
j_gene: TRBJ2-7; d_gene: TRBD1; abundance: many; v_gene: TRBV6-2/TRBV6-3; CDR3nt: TGTGCCAGCAGTTACTCCATCGTAGGACAGGCATACGAGCAGTACTTC; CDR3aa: CASSYSIVGQAYEQYF
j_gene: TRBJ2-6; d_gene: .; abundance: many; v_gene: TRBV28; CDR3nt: TGTGCCAGCAGCTCAACCTATTCCGGGGCCAACGTCCTGACTTTC; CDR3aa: CASSSTYSGANVLTF
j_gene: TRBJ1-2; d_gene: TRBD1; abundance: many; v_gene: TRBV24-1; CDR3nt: TGTGCCACCAGTGATACCGGACAGGGGTATGGCTACACCTTC; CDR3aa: CATSDTGQGYGYTF
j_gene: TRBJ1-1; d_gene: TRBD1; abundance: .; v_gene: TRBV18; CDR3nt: TGTGCCAGCTCACCTCCGAGGGGAGGCAGGGGGGGCACTGAAGCTTTCTTT; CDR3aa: CASSPPRGGRGGTEAFF
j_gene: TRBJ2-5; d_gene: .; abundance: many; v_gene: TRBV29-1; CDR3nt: TGCAGCGTTGGGCGACAGCAACAAGAGACCCAGTGCTTC; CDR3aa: CSVGRQQQETQCF
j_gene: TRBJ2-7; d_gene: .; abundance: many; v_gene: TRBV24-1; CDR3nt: TGTGCCACCAGTGATCCAAACTATTACGAGCAGTACTTC; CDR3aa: CATSDPNYYEQYF
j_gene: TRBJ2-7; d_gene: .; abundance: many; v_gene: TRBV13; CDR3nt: TGTGCCAGCAGCTTAGGCTCGCAGGGATCCTACGAGCAGTACTTC; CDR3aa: CASSLGSQGSYEQYF
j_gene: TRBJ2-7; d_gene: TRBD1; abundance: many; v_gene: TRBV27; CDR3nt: TGTGCCAGCAGTTTAATCGGGACAGGGAGGTACGAGCAGTACTTC; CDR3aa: CASSLIGTGRYEQYF
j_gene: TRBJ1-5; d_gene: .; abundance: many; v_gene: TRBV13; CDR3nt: TGTGCCAGCAGCCCCCCGGGGAGCAATCAGCCCCAGCATTTT; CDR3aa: CASSPPGSNQPQHF
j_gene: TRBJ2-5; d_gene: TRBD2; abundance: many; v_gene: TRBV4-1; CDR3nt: TGCGCCAGCAGACCTACTAGCGGGAGGGACCAAGAGACCCAGTACTTC; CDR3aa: CASRPTSGRDQETQYF
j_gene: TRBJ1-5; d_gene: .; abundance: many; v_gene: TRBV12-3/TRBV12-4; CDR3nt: TGTGCCAGCAGCGCCCGCTGGGGTGACGGTAGCAATCAGCCCCAGCATTTT; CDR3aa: CASSARWGDGSNQPQHF
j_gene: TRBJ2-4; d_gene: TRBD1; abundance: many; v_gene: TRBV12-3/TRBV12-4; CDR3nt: TGTGCCAGCAGTTTACGACAGGGTAACATTCAGTACTTC; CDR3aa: CASSLRQGNIQYF
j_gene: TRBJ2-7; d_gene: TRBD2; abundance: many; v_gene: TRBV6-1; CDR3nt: TGTGCCAGCAGTCCGGGACTAGAGGCGTCCGAGCAGTACTTC; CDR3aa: CASSPGLEASEQYF
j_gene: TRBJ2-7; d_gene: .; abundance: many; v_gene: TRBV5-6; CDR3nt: TGTGCCAGCAGCCTCCAACAGGGCCCTTCCTACGAGCAGTACTTC; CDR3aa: CASSLQQGPSYEQYF
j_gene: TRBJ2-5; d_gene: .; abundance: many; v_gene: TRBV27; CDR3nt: TGTGCCAGCAGTCCAATTGACAGTGAGACCCAGTACTTC; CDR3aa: CASSPIDSETQYF
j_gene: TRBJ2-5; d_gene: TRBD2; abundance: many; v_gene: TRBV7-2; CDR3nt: TGTGCCAGCAGCTTAGCCCTAGCGGGAGGTCTAGAGACCCAGTACTTC; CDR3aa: CASSLALAGGLETQYF
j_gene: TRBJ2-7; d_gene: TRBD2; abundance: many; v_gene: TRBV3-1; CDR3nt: TGTGCCAGCAGCCTGTGGACTAGCGGCAAAGACTACGAGCAGTACTTC; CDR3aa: CASSLWTSGKDYEQYF
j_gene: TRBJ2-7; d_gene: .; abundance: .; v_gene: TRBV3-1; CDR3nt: TGTGCCAGCAGCCAAGTGGGGGGAGACGAGCAGTACTTC; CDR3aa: CASSQVGGDEQYF
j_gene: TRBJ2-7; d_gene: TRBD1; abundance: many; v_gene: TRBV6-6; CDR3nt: TGTGCCAGCAGTTATGAGACAGGGGGCTACGAGCAGTACTTC; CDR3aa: CASSYETGGYEQYF
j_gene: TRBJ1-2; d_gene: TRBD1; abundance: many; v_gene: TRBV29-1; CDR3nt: TGCAGCGTTGAGGACAGGGTAGGACATGGCTACACCTTC; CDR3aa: CSVEDRVGHGYTF
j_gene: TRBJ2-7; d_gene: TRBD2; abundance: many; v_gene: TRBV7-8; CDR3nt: TGTGCCAGCAGCTCCCACCCGGGACTAGCAGACGAGCAGTACTTC; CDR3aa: CASSSHPGLADEQYF
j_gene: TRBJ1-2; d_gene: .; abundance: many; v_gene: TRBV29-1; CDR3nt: TGCAGCGTTGAAATCGGTTATGGCTACACCTTC; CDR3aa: CSVEIGYGYTF
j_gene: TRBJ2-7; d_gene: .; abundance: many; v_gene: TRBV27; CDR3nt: TGTGCCAGCAGCCCGGGAAGCGGTCGCTACGAGCAGTACTTC; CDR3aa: CASSPGSGRYEQYF
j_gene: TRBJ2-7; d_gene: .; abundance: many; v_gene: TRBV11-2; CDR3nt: TGTGCCAGCAGCTTACGGCAGGGTGATTCCTACGAGCAGTACTTC; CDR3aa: CASSLRQGDSYEQYF